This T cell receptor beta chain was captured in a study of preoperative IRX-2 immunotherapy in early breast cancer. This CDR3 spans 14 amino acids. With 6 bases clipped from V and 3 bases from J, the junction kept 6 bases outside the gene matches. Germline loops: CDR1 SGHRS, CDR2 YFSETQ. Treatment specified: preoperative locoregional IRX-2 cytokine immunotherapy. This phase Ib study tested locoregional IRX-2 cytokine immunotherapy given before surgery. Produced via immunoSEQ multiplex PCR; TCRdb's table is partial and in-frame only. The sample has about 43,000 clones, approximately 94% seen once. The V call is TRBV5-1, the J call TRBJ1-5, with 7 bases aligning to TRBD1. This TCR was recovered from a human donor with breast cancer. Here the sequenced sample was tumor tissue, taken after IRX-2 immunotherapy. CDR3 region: CASKLGQDNQPQHF. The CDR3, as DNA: TGCGCCAGCAAATTAGGACAGGACAATCAGCCCCAGCATTTT.